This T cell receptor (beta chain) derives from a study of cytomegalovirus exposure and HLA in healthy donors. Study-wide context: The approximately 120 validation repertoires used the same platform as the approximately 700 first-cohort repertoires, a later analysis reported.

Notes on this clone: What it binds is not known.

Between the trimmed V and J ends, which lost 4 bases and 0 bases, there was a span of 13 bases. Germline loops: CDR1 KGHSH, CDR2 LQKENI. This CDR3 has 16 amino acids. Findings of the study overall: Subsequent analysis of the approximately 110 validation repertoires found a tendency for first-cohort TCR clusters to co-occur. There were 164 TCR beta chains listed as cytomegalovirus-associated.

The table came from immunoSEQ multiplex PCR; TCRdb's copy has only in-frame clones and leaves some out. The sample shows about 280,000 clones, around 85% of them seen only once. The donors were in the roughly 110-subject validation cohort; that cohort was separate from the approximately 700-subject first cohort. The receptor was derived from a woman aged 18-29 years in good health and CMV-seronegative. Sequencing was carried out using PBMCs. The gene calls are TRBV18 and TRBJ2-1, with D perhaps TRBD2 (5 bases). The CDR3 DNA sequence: TGTGCCAGCTCACATAAGACGGGAAGCTCCTACAATGAGCAGTTCTTC. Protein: CASSHKTGSSYNEQFF.